The 30 T cell receptor beta chains below come from one sample, sequenced in a study of persistence of HIV-infected CD4 T cells. Nonspecific anti-CD3/anti-CD28 bead stimulation represents the broad CD4+ T cell repertoire. CD4+ T cells upregulating both CD40 ligand and CD69 were sorted as responding cells. No antigen has been identified for these receptors. The immunoSEQ assay was version 4, run in survey mode. This table comes from immunoSEQ multiplex PCR, and its TCRdb copy is limited to in-frame clones, with some not included. The data contain roughly 41,000 clones, about nine tenths of them singletons. The input for sequencing was CD4+ T cells sorted from PBMCs after roughly 18-hour stimulation, taken from a patient who received antiretroviral therapy. These receptors were obtained from an adult man with HIV who was CMV-seropositive.

The V gene is TRBV5-1, the J gene TRBJ2-7; D gene uncertain. Germline V CDR1 and CDR2: SGHRS, YFSETQ. The CDR3 covers 16 residues. Trimming left V 1 base short and J 3 bases short, with 17 bases between. The CDR3: CASSLNPAGMFYEQYF. CDR3 nucleotide sequence: TGCGCCAGCAGCTTGAATCCCGCCGGAATGTTCTACGAGCAGTACTTC. Looking up the rest from reference TRBV5-1 and TRBJ2-7 gives the full variable domain: KAGVTQTPRYLIKTRGQQVTLSCSPISGHRSVSWYQQTPGQGLQFLFEYFSETQRNKGNFPGRFSGRQFSNSRSEMNVSTLELGDSALYLCASSLNPAGMFYEQYFGPGTRLTVT.

The rearrangement uses TRBV6-5 and TRBJ2-3; D not resolved. The V gene lost 2 bases and the J gene lost 5 bases, with 2 bases spanning the gap. The germline V gene has CDR1 MNHEY and CDR2 SVGAGI. This CDR3 has 11 residues. This CDR3 reads CASSYVDTQYF. CDR3 in DNA: TGTGCCAGCAGTTACGTAGATACGCAGTATTTT.

This clone was detected only a few times. This chain joins TRBV3-1 (or the pseudogene TRBV3-2) and TRBJ2-3, with D possibly TRBD2 on 7 matching bases. The V end lost 0 bases, the J end lost 0 bases, and 13 bases lay between the germline ends. The CDR3 is made up of 17 amino acids. Germline V gene sequence: CDR1 LGHDT, CDR2 YNNKEL (reference sequence). CDR3 bases: TGTGCCAGCAGCCAAGATACGAGGGGGGGGAGCACAGATACGCAGTATTTT. Its protein product is CASSQDTRGGSTDTQYF.

The V and J genes are TRBV5-5 and TRBJ1-1; D is undetermined. The CDR3 covers 13 residues. CDR1 is SGHKS, CDR2 YYEKEE, per germline (reference sequence). The V end was cut by 0 bases, the J end by 5 bases, with 8 bases between. CDR3: CASSLEKRTEAFF. In DNA form, the CDR3 reads TGTGCCAGCAGCTTGGAGAAGCGAACTGAAGCTTTCTTT. The full variable domain, in which reference TRBV5-5 and TRBJ1-1 provide the parts outside the CDR3, is DAGVTQSPTHLIKTRGQQVTLRCSPISGHKSVSWYQQVLGQGPQFIFQYYEKEERGRGNFPDRFSARQFPNYSSELNVNALLLGDSALYLCASSLEKRTEAFFGQGTRLTVV.

The J gene is TRBJ2-7, the V gene TRBV6-1; D possibly uses TRBD1 or TRBD2 (5 bases each). Germline loops: CDR1 MNHNS, CDR2 SASEGT. V was shortened by 1 base and J by 7 bases, with 17 bases between the two germline ends. This CDR3 is built from 15 residues. The CDR3 sequence is CASSEGGRSIPEQYF. CDR3 DNA sequence: TGTGCCAGCAGTGAAGGGGGACGCAGCATTCCGGAGCAGTACTTC.

The rearrangement uses TRBV5-1 and TRBJ1-2; 8 bases are shared with TRBD1. In germline, CDR1 is SGHRS, CDR2 YFSETQ. The CDR3 has 20 amino acids. Unmatched junction bases numbered 24, after V lost 4 bases and J lost 4 bases. CDR3 in DNA: TGCGCCAGCAGCCCTTTAATGTCAGGGGGCGCGGCAATGAATTTCTATGGCTACACCTTC. The encoded protein is CASSPLMSGGAAMNFYGYTF.

The chain is built from TRBV6-5 and TRBJ2-7, with D perhaps TRBD2 (6 bases). Germline assignment: CDR1 MNHEY and CDR2 SVGAGI. The V and J ends lost 2 bases and 0 bases respectively, with 11 bases between them. CDR3 length equals 15 residues. CDR3: CASSYRGIGSYEQYF. The CDR3, as DNA: TGTGCCAGCAGTTACCGGGGGATAGGCTCCTACGAGCAGTACTTC.

This clone was counted a single time. V gene TRBV30 combines with J gene TRBJ2-2; no reliable D call. This CDR3 has 11 residues. Deletions cut 2 bases from V and 6 bases from J, with 4 bases between. Germline CDR1 GTSNPN, CDR2 SVGIG (reference sequence). This CDR3 reads CAWSSPGELFF. The DNA for the CDR3 is TGTGCCTGGAGTTCCCCCGGGGAGCTGTTTTTT.

V is TRBV6-5 and J is TRBJ2-3; a weak D match, TRBD1 (5 bases). V lost 8 bases to trimming and J lost 3 bases, with 15 bases between them. Germline values: CDR1 MNHEY, CDR2 SVGAGI. This CDR3 is built from 14 residues. The CDR3 loop reads CASQQYPGTDTQYF. In nucleotides, the CDR3 is TGTGCCAGCCAACAATATCCAGGGACAGATACGCAGTATTTT.

The chain uses TRBV19 and TRBJ1-1; D is undetermined. The CDR3 runs to 13 residues. V gave up 5 bases and J gave up 7 bases, with 14 bases separating them. Germline V gives CDR1 LNHDA, CDR2 SQIVND (reference sequence). Written as DNA, the CDR3 is TGTGCCAGTAGTGTCCAGCTACGGCTTGAAGCTTTCTTT. It is translated as CASSVQLRLEAFF.

Only a few counts were recorded for this clone. This chain links TRBV3-1 (or the pseudogene TRBV3-2) with TRBJ1-3; 8 nucleotides align to TRBD1. There are 17 residues in the CDR3. Trimming took 0 bases from V and 4 from J; bases not matched to a gene: 8. The germline gives CDR1 LGHDT, CDR2 YNNKEL (reference sequence). CDR3 nucleotide sequence: TGTGCCAGCAGCCAAGATCAGACAGGGGCGCCGGGAAACACCATATATTTT. Translation gives CASSQDQTGAPGNTIYF.

The chain carries TRBV4-1 and TRBJ2-4, with D unclear. Trimming removed 1 base from V and 7 bases from J, with 11 bases in between. This CDR3 comprises 14 residues. Germline V gene sequence: CDR1 MGHRA, CDR2 YSYEKL. The CDR3 region has the DNA TGCGCCAGCAGCCAAGCGTCGGGCATGAACATTCAGTACTTC. This codes for CASSQASGMNIQYF.

The chain is built from TRBV7-2 and TRBJ1-5; no clear D. Between the trimmed V and J ends, which lost 1 base and 0 bases, there was a span of 4 bases. Germline loops: CDR1 SGHTA, CDR2 FQGNSA. The CDR3 is made up of 14 amino acids. The CDR3 sequence: CASSLEYSNQPQHF. The CDR3 DNA is TGTGCCAGCAGCTTAGAATATAGCAATCAGCCCCAGCATTTT. Filled out from reference TRBV7-2 and TRBJ1-5, the complete variable domain reads GAGVSQSPSNKVTEKGKDVELRCDPISGHTALYWYRQSLGQGLEFLIYFQGNSAPDKSGLPSDRFSAERTGGSVSTLTIQRTQQEDSAVYLCASSLEYSNQPQHFGDGTRLSIL.

The V and J genes are TRBV5-6 and TRBJ1-2; tentatively, D is TRBD1 (6 bases). The V gene's germline CDR1 is SGHDT and CDR2 YYEEEE. V lost 0 bases to trimming and J lost 8 bases, with 8 bases between them. The CDR3 runs to 12 residues. In nucleotides, the CDR3 is TGTGCCAGCAGCTTGGTAAGGGGGGGCTACACCTTC. This gives the protein CASSLVRGGYTF.

This sequence joins TRBV10-3 and TRBJ1-2, with a tentative D call TRBD1 (5 bases). Germline CDR1 ENHRY, CDR2 SYGVKD. This CDR3 is built from 15 residues. The ends were cut back, 3 bases at V and 4 bases at J, with 15 bases in the middle. CDR3 sequence reads: CAISDGGVQGYGYTF. DNA of the CDR3: TGTGCCATCAGTGACGGCGGGGTTCAGGGCTATGGCTACACCTTC.

This sequence joins TRBV6-1 and TRBJ2-5, with a possible D match to TRBD2 (5 bases). V was pared by 2 bases and J by 4 bases, with 14 bases between. This CDR3 comprises 15 residues. The germline V gene has CDR1 MNHNS and CDR2 SASEGT. Here the CDR3 reads CASSERPGKRETQYF. DNA of the CDR3: TGTGCCAGCAGTGAACGTCCGGGGAAAAGAGAGACCCAGTACTTC.

V and J are TRBV30 and TRBJ1-1; TRBD1 matches at 8 bases. Germline V lookup: CDR1 GTSNPN, CDR2 SVGIG (reference sequence). The CDR3 has 14 amino acids. V dropped 6 bases and J dropped 5; count of bases not matched to a gene: 11. The CDR3 sequence: CACQGAGAITEAFF. The CDR3 bases are TGTGCCTGCCAGGGGGCAGGGGCGATAACTGAAGCTTTCTTT.

This clone is a singleton in its sample. This sequence joins TRBV6-5 and TRBJ1-1; D gene unclear. The ends were cut back, 5 bases at V and 3 bases at J, with 10 bases in the middle. The CDR3 covers 13 residues. The germline gives CDR1 MNHEY, CDR2 SVGAGI. The DNA for the CDR3 is TGTGCCAGCAGTAGAGGCGGGGACACTGAAGCTTTCTTT. This sequence encodes CASSRGGDTEAFF.

The rearrangement joins TRBV3-1 (or the pseudogene TRBV3-2) to TRBJ1-3, with D uncertain. Trimming stripped 7 bases from V and 0 bases from J, with 10 bases between. CDR3 length equals 14 residues. Looked up from germline, CDR1 is LGHDT and CDR2 is YNNKEL (reference sequence). In nucleotides, the CDR3 is TGTGCCAGCACCCACAGTGACTCTGGAAACACCATATATTTT. It is translated as CASTHSDSGNTIYF.

CDR3 DNA: TGTGCCAGCAGCTTAACTAGCGGGGGAGTGGAGACCCAGTACTTC. This sequence encodes CASSLTSGGVETQYF. The V gene is TRBV11-3, the J gene TRBJ2-5; 11 bases agree with TRBD2. The length of the CDR3 is 15 residues. CDR1 is SGHNT and CDR2 is YENEEA in the germline V gene. V gave up 2 bases and J gave up 5 bases; unmatched junction bases: 4.

The chain carries TRBV6-5 and TRBJ2-7; D possibly corresponds to TRBD2 (6 bases). The CDR3 consists of 14 residues. Trimming left V 6 bases short and J 6 bases short, with 18 bases between. Looked up from germline, CDR1 is MNHEY and CDR2 is SVGAGI. The CDR3 coding sequence is TGTGCCAGCAGGATCCGGCGGGGTTCGGCCGAGCAGTACTTC. Residues: CASRIRRGSAEQYF.

The V gene is TRBV15, the J gene TRBJ2-7, with 13 bases matching TRBD2. The length of the CDR3 is 14 residues. V lost 6 bases to trimming and J lost 2 bases; unmatched junction nucleotides: 1. The germline V gene encodes CDR1 LNHNV and CDR2 YYDKDF (reference sequence). The CDR3 loop reads CATSTSGRAYEQYF. DNA for the CDR3: TGTGCCACCAGTACTAGCGGGAGGGCCTACGAGCAGTACTTC.

The V call is TRBV30, the J call TRBJ1-4, with 7 bases fitting TRBD1. This CDR3 comprises 14 residues. Germline CDR1 and CDR2: GTSNPN and SVGIG (reference sequence). The junction had 9 bases not matched to a gene; V was cut back by 3 bases and J by 8 bases. The CDR3 DNA reads TGTGCCTGGAGGGATAGGGGGCGCAGGGAAAAACTGTTTTTT. Translated, it gives CAWRDRGRREKLFF.

The chain is built from TRBV9 and TRBJ1-1; D may be TRBD1 (6 bases). The CDR3 spans 15 residues. V lost 2 bases, J lost 2 bases, and 13 bases lay in between. Germline lookup yields CDR1 SGDLS and CDR2 YYNGEE. CDR3 loop: CASSVQGIINTEAFF. In DNA form, the CDR3 reads TGTGCCAGCAGCGTGCAGGGGATTATAAACACTGAAGCTTTCTTT.

The V and J genes are TRBV10-3 and TRBJ2-7, with a possible D match to TRBD1 (6 bases). Per the germline V gene, CDR1 is ENHRY and CDR2 is SYGVKD. Trimming stripped 6 bases from V and 0 bases from J, with 12 bases between. This CDR3 has 14 residues. In DNA form, the CDR3 reads TGTGCCATCAGCATAGACAGGAGCTCCTACGAGCAGTACTTC. It encodes CAISIDRSSYEQYF.

The rearrangement joins TRBV10-3 to TRBJ2-1; no reliable D call. This CDR3 is built from 15 residues. Trimming cost V 0 bases and J 4 bases, with 10 bases left between them. Germline values: CDR1 ENHRY, CDR2 SYGVKD. As DNA, the CDR3 is TGTGCCATCAGTGAGTCAGGGCAGCCTTACAATGAGCAGTTCTTC. This gives the protein CAISESGQPYNEQFF.

This clone was observed once. This chain joins TRBV27 and TRBJ2-5; D is unclear. Trimming removed 5 bases at V and 0 bases at J, with 7 bases between. This CDR3 region has 13 residues. Germline V gene sequence: CDR1 MNHEY, CDR2 SMNVEV (reference sequence). DNA of the CDR3: TGTGCCAGCAGTAAGAGGTACCAAGAGACCCAGTACTTC. It is translated as CASSKRYQETQYF.

The V gene is TRBV13, the J gene TRBJ2-2; weak D call: TRBD2 (6 bases). Between the trimmed V and J ends, which lost 2 bases and 5 bases, there was a span of 15 bases. This CDR3 is built from 16 residues. The germline gives CDR1 PRHDT, CDR2 FYEKMQ (reference sequence). This chain's CDR3 is CASSLRGSGRTGELFF. The CDR3 nucleotides are TGTGCCAGCAGCTTACGAGGTTCAGGGAGGACCGGGGAGCTGTTTTTT.

The chain has TRBV6-5 and TRBJ1-1, with D tentatively TRBD1 (5 bases). Germline values: CDR1 MNHEY, CDR2 SVGAGI. The ends were cut back, 0 bases at V and 0 bases at J, with 8 bases in the middle. There are 15 residues in the CDR3. The CDR3 region is CASSYSEGMNTEAFF. CDR3 DNA sequence: TGTGCCAGCAGTTACTCGGAGGGGATGAACACTGAAGCTTTCTTT.

This chain connects TRBV6-4 to TRBJ2-7; TRBD2 matches 7 bases. Trimming took 7 bases from V and 5 from J; bases not matched to a gene: 2. The CDR3 loop spans 11 amino acids. Per the germline V gene, CDR1 is MRHNA and CDR2 is SNTAGT. The DNA of the CDR3 is TGTGCCAGCACAGGGAGGGACGAGCAGTACTTC. Amino acids: CASTGRDEQYF.